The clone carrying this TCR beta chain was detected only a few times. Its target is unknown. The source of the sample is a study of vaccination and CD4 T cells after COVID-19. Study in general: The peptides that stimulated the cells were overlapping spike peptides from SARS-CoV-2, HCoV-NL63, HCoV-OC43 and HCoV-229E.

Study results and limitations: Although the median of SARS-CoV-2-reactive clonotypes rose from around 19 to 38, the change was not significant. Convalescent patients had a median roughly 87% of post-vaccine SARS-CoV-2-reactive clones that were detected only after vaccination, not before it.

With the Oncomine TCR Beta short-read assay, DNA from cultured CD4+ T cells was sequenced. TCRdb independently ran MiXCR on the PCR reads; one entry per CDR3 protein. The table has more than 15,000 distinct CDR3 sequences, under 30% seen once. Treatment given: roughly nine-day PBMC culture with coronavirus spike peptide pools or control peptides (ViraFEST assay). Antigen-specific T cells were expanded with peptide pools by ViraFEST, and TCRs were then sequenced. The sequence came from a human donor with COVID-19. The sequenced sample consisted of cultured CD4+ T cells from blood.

The CDR3 reads CAISESTGGNEQFF. CDR3 in DNA: TGTGCCATCAGTGAGTCGACAGGGGGCAATGAGCAGTTCTTC. V and J are TRBV10-3 and TRBJ2-1; 9 bases fit TRBD1. In germline, CDR1 is ENHRY, CDR2 SYGVKD. The V and J ends lost 0 bases and 6 bases, in that order; junction bases with no gene match: 0. CDR3 length: 14 amino acids.